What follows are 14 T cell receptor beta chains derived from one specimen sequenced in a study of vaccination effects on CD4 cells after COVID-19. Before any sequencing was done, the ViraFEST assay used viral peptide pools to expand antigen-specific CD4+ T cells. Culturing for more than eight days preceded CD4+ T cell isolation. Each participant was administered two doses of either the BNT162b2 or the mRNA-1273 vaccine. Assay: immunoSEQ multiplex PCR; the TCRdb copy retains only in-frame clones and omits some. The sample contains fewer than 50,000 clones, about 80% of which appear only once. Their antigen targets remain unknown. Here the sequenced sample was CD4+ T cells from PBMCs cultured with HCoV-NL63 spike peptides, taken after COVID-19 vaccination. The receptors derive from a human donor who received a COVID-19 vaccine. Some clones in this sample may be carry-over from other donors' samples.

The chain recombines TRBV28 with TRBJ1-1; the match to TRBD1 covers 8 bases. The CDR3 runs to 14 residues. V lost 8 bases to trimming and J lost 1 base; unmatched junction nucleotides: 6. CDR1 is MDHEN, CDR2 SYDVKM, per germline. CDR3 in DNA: TGTGCCAGCCTCTCCGGGACAGGGAACACTGAAGCTTTCTTT. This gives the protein CASLSGTGNTEAFF. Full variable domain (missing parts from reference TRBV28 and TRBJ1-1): DVKVTQSSRYLVKRTGEKVFLECVQDMDHENMFWYRQDPGLGLRLIYFSYDVKMKEKGDIPEGYSVSREKKERFSLILESASTNQTSMYLCASLSGTGNTEAFFGQGTRLTVV.

CDR3 region: CASSPGGAGELFF. DNA for the CDR3: TGTGCCAGCTCACCAGGGGGCGCCGGGGAGCTGTTTTTT. The chain is built from TRBV18 and TRBJ2-2, with D tentatively TRBD1 (6 bases). Germline-derived CDR1 and CDR2 are KGHSH and LQKENI. CDR3 size: 13 residues. V was shortened by 2 bases and J by 6 bases, with 7 bases between the two germline ends.

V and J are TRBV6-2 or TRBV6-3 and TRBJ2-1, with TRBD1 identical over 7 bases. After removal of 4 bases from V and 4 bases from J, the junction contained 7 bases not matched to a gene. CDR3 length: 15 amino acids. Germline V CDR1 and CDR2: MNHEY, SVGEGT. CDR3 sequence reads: CASSFRDSLYNEQFF. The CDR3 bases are TGTGCCAGCAGTTTCCGGGACAGCCTGTACAATGAGCAGTTCTTC.

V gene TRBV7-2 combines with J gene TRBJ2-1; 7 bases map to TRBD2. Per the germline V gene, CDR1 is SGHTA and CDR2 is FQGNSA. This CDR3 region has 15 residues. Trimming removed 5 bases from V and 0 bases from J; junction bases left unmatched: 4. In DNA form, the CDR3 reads TGTGCCAGCAGCCTGGGACTAAGCTCCTACAATGAGCAGTTCTTC. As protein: CASSLGLSSYNEQFF.

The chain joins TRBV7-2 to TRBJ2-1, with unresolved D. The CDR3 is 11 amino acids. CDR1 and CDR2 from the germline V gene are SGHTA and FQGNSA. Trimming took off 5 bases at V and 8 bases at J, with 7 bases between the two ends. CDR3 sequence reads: CASSLPHEQFF. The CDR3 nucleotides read TGTGCCAGCAGCCTACCCCATGAGCAGTTCTTC.

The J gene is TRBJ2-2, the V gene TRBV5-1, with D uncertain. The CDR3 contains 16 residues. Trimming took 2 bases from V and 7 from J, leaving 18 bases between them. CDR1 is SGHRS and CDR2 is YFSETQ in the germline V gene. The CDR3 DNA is TGCGCCAGCAGCTTTCTCGGGCCCAACCGCGACGGGGAGCTGTTTTTT. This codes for CASSFLGPNRDGELFF.

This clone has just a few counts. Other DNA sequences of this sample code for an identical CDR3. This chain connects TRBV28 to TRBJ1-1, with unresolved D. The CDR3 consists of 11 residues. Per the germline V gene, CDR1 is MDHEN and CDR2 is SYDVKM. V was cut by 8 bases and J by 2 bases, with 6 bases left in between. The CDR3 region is CASRGNTEAFF. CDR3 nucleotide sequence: TGTGCCAGCCGGGGAAACACTGAAGCTTTCTTT.

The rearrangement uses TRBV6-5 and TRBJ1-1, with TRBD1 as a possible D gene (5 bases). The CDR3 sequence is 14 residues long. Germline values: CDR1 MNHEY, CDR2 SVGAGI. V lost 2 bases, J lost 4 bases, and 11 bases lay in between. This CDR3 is CASSYARGRTEAFF. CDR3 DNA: TGTGCCAGCAGTTACGCGAGGGGTCGCACTGAAGCTTTCTTT.

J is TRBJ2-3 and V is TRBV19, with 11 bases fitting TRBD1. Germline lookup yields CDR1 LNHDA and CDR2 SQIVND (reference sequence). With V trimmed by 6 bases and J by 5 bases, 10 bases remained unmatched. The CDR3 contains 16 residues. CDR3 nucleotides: TGTGCCAGTAGCCGAAGCGGGACAGGGGGTCGAGATACGCAGTATTTT. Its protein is CASSRSGTGGRDTQYF.

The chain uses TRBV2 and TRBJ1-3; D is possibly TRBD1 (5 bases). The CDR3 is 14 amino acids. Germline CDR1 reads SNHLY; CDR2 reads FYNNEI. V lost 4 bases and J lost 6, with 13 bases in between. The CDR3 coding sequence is TGTGCCAGCAGTGTTATTGACAGCCTAAACACCATATATTTT. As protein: CASSVIDSLNTIYF.

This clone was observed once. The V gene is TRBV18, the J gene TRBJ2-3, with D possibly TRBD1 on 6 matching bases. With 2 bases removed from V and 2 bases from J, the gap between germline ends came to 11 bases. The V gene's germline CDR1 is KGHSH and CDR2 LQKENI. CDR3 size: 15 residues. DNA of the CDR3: TGTGCCAGCTCACCATTCAGGGGCAACACAGATACGCAGTATTTT. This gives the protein CASSPFRGNTDTQYF.

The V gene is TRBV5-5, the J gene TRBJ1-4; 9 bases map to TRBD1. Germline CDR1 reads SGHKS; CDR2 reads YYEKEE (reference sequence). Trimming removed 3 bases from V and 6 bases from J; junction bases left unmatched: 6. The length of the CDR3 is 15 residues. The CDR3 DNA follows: TGTGCCAGCAGCTCATTAGGGGACAGGGATGAAAAACTGTTTTTT. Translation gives CASSSLGDRDEKLFF.

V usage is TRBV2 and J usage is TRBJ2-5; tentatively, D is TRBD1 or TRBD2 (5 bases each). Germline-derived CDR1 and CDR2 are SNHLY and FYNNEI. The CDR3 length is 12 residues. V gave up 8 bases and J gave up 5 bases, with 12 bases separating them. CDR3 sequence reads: CASSVGVETQYF. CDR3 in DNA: TGTGCCAGCTCGGTGGGGGTGGAGACCCAGTACTTC.

The CDR3 loop is CASRAQGAGGYGYTF. For the CDR3, the DNA is TGTGCCAGCAGGGCACAGGGGGCTGGGGGCTATGGCTACACCTTC. The chain recombines TRBV27 with TRBJ1-2; TRBD1 matches 9 bases. CDR1 is MNHEY, CDR2 SMNVEV, per germline (reference sequence). CDR3 size: 15 residues. Trimming at V came to 6 bases and at J to 4 bases, leaving 9 bases not matched to a gene.